The rows below give T cell receptor beta chains drawn from one sample of a study of regulatory T cells in long-lasting Graves disease. TCRdb independently ran MiXCR on the multiplex PCR reads; one entry per CDR3 protein. The table lists some 250,000 distinct CDR3 sequences, about 17% of them singletons, with around 20% in the top ten. This specimen was peripheral blood mononuclear cells (PBMCs), taken at new diagnosis, from a patient treated with antithyroid drugs. All receptors derive from a female donor with Graves disease. CDR3s include the opening cysteine and the closing phenylalanine or tryptophan. Fields, in order: CDR3 DNA, CDR3 protein, D gene, J gene, clone size, V gene. The D gene is left open where the match is weak. Expanded clones are given a class, and other clones once, few, many or no size at all.

CDR3 DNA: TGCAGTGCTAGAGAACAGTACGATCTCACAGATACGCAGTATTTT; CDR3 protein: CSAREQYDLTDTQYF; D gene: .; J gene: TRBJ2-3; clone size: many; V gene: TRBV20-1
CDR3 DNA: TGCGCCCGGTTAAAGCAAACACACGCCGAGAGGGACACCACCAATCATGGCTACACCTTC; CDR3 protein: CARLKQTHAERDTTNHGYTF; D gene: .; J gene: TRBJ1-2; clone size: many; V gene: TRBV5-1
CDR3 DNA: TGTGCCAGCAGTGTGGCAGGGGTCCCTCGGGAGACCCAGTACTTC; CDR3 protein: CASSVAGVPRETQYF; D gene: .; J gene: TRBJ2-5; clone size: many; V gene: TRBV2
CDR3 DNA: TGCGCCAGCAGTGACGACAGGGTATACAATGAGCAGTTCTTC; CDR3 protein: CASSDDRVYNEQFF; D gene: TRBD1; J gene: TRBJ2-1; clone size: .; V gene: TRBV10-2
CDR3 DNA: TGTGCCATCAGCGCCGACAGGGGGGGCGGCGGCTACACCTTC; CDR3 protein: CAISADRGGGGYTF; D gene: TRBD1; J gene: TRBJ1-2; clone size: many; V gene: TRBV10-3
CDR3 DNA: TGTGCCAGCAGTTGGGTCGGACCGAATCAGCCCCAGCATTTT; CDR3 protein: CASSWVGPNQPQHF; D gene: .; J gene: TRBJ1-5; clone size: many; V gene: TRBV27
CDR3 DNA: TGTGCCAGTACCAGAACGGGGGAAAGTCGGGAAAAACTGTTTTTT; CDR3 protein: CASTRTGESREKLFF; D gene: .; J gene: TRBJ1-4; clone size: many; V gene: TRBV19
CDR3 DNA: TGTGCCAGCAGCCGAGCGTTGGGAGTTCGGGAGACCCAGTACTTC; CDR3 protein: CASSRALGVRETQYF; D gene: .; J gene: TRBJ2-5; clone size: many; V gene: TRBV3-1
CDR3 DNA: TGTGCCAGCAGCCCGGGACTAGCGGGAGGAATTAGCACAGATACGCAGTATTTT; CDR3 protein: CASSPGLAGGISTDTQYF; D gene: TRBD2; J gene: TRBJ2-3; clone size: many; V gene: TRBV6-2/TRBV6-3
CDR3 DNA: TGTGCCAGCGGTTTACCGGGAGCTAGGAATGAGCAGTTCTTC; CDR3 protein: CASGLPGARNEQFF; D gene: .; J gene: TRBJ2-1; clone size: .; V gene: TRBV12-3/TRBV12-4
CDR3 DNA: TGTGCCAGCAGCTTAACAGAGACCCAGTACTTC; CDR3 protein: CASSLTETQYF; D gene: .; J gene: TRBJ2-5; clone size: many; V gene: TRBV7-9
CDR3 DNA: TGTGCCAGCATCCAACGGGACAGGAATACCAATGAGCAGTTCTTC; CDR3 protein: CASIQRDRNTNEQFF; D gene: TRBD1; J gene: TRBJ2-1; clone size: .; V gene: TRBV7-8
CDR3 DNA: TGTGCCAGCAGAGACATCGGCTCTGGAAACACCATATATTTT; CDR3 protein: CASRDIGSGNTIYF; D gene: .; J gene: TRBJ1-3; clone size: many; V gene: TRBV6-1
CDR3 DNA: TGTGCCAGCAGGGAAGGGTCGGGGATCGAAAAACTGTTTTTT; CDR3 protein: CASREGSGIEKLFF; D gene: .; J gene: TRBJ1-4; clone size: many; V gene: TRBV25-1
CDR3 DNA: TGTGCCAGCAGTTTGCGGGGACTCACTGAAGCTTTCTTT; CDR3 protein: CASSLRGLTEAFF; D gene: .; J gene: TRBJ1-1; clone size: many; V gene: TRBV12-3/TRBV12-4
CDR3 DNA: TGTGCCAGCAGTCCCGGGACTAGCGGCCAAGAGACCCAGTACTTC; CDR3 protein: CASSPGTSGQETQYF; D gene: TRBD2; J gene: TRBJ2-5; clone size: many; V gene: TRBV12-3/TRBV12-4
CDR3 DNA: TGCAGTGCTAGCTCTGGGGCCGGGGAGCTGTTTTTT; CDR3 protein: CSASSGAGELFF; D gene: .; J gene: TRBJ2-2; clone size: many; V gene: TRBV20-1
CDR3 DNA: TGTGCCAGCAGCTTAGTTCCAGCGGGAGGATACAATGAGCAGTTCTTC; CDR3 protein: CASSLVPAGGYNEQFF; D gene: TRBD2; J gene: TRBJ2-1; clone size: .; V gene: TRBV7-2
CDR3 DNA: TGTGCCAGCAGCTTATTTTATTCGAGTGCTGGGGCCAACGTCCTGACTTTC; CDR3 protein: CASSLFYSSAGANVLTF; D gene: .; J gene: TRBJ2-6; clone size: many; V gene: TRBV11-2
CDR3 DNA: TGCAGTGCTAGAGACCCCAAGACAGGGGTAAGATCACCCCTCCACTTT; CDR3 protein: CSARDPKTGVRSPLHF; D gene: TRBD1; J gene: TRBJ1-6; clone size: many; V gene: TRBV20-1
CDR3 DNA: TGTGCCAGCAGTTACTCCTCGGGAGTTCCGATGGGGACCCAGTACTTC; CDR3 protein: CASSYSSGVPMGTQYF; D gene: .; J gene: TRBJ2-5; clone size: many; V gene: TRBV6-5
CDR3 DNA: TGTGCCAGCAGTTCTCAGGGGGGCAGCTCCTACAATGAGCAGTTCTTC; CDR3 protein: CASSSQGGSSYNEQFF; D gene: .; J gene: TRBJ2-1; clone size: .; V gene: TRBV28
CDR3 DNA: TGCAGTGCTAGAGATGGCGGGGGGAACACAGATACGCAGTATTTT; CDR3 protein: CSARDGGGNTDTQYF; D gene: TRBD2; J gene: TRBJ2-3; clone size: many; V gene: TRBV20-1
CDR3 DNA: TGCAGTGCTAGGAGAGGGGGGAACACTGAAGCTTTCTTT; CDR3 protein: CSARRGGNTEAFF; D gene: .; J gene: TRBJ1-1; clone size: many; V gene: TRBV20-1
CDR3 DNA: TGTGCCAGCAGCATCTCTACCTACAATGAGCAGTTCTTC; CDR3 protein: CASSISTYNEQFF; D gene: .; J gene: TRBJ2-1; clone size: few; V gene: TRBV5-4
CDR3 DNA: TGTGCCAGCAGCCAGGGGTTCACAGATACGCAGTATTTT; CDR3 protein: CASSQGFTDTQYF; D gene: .; J gene: TRBJ2-3; clone size: many; V gene: TRBV7-6
CDR3 DNA: TGTGCCAGCTCACCACCGGCTAGCGGGAGAACCTACAATGAGCAGTTCTTC; CDR3 protein: CASSPPASGRTYNEQFF; D gene: TRBD2; J gene: TRBJ2-1; clone size: many; V gene: TRBV18
CDR3 DNA: TGTGCCAGTCTCCGGGCACAGGGAGCAACTAATGAAAAACTGTTTTTT; CDR3 protein: CASLRAQGATNEKLFF; D gene: .; J gene: TRBJ1-4; clone size: many; V gene: TRBV19
CDR3 DNA: TGCAGTGCCATCCAACTAGAGACCGGGACTAGCGGCTACGAGCAGTACTTC; CDR3 protein: CSAIQLETGTSGYEQYF; D gene: TRBD2; J gene: TRBJ2-7; clone size: many; V gene: TRBV20-1
CDR3 DNA: TGTGCCAGCAGCGCCAGTGGCGGGAACGATGGCTACACCTTC; CDR3 protein: CASSASGGNDGYTF; D gene: .; J gene: TRBJ1-2; clone size: many; V gene: TRBV9
CDR3 DNA: TGTGCCAGCAGCCCCCGCCCCGGACCAGATACGCAGTATTTT; CDR3 protein: CASSPRPGPDTQYF; D gene: .; J gene: TRBJ2-3; clone size: many; V gene: TRBV7-6
CDR3 DNA: TGTGCCAGCAGTACCCGAGGGGGGGCTGGAGCTTTCTTT; CDR3 protein: CASSTRGGAGAFF; D gene: .; J gene: TRBJ1-1; clone size: many; V gene: TRBV12-3/TRBV12-4
CDR3 DNA: TGTGCCAGCAATATACTAGCGGGGCGCAATGAGCAGTTCTTC; CDR3 protein: CASNILAGRNEQFF; D gene: TRBD2; J gene: TRBJ2-1; clone size: many; V gene: TRBV12-3/TRBV12-4
CDR3 DNA: TGCAGTGCTACCCCGGGACTAGCGGGATACGGTGAGCAGTTCTTC; CDR3 protein: CSATPGLAGYGEQFF; D gene: TRBD2; J gene: TRBJ2-1; clone size: .; V gene: TRBV20-1
CDR3 DNA: TGTGCCAGCAGCCCCCACGGACAGGGTAATGAAAAACTGTTTTTT; CDR3 protein: CASSPHGQGNEKLFF; D gene: TRBD1; J gene: TRBJ1-4; clone size: .; V gene: TRBV3-1
CDR3 DNA: TGTGCCAGCAGCTTAAACCTGGGGCCCACTGAAGCTTTCTTT; CDR3 protein: CASSLNLGPTEAFF; D gene: .; J gene: TRBJ1-1; clone size: many; V gene: TRBV11-2
CDR3 DNA: TGTGCCATCAGGGGGGCCGAATACAATGAGCAGTTCTTC; CDR3 protein: CAIRGAEYNEQFF; D gene: .; J gene: TRBJ2-1; clone size: many; V gene: TRBV10-3
CDR3 DNA: TGTGCCAGCAGCTTGGGAGGATTCACAGATACGCAGTATTTT; CDR3 protein: CASSLGGFTDTQYF; D gene: .; J gene: TRBJ2-3; clone size: many; V gene: TRBV7-2
CDR3 DNA: TGCGCCAGCAGCCCCGGGCAGGGGACCGACGAGCAGTACTTC; CDR3 protein: CASSPGQGTDEQYF; D gene: .; J gene: TRBJ2-7; clone size: few; V gene: TRBV4-1
CDR3 DNA: TGTGCCAGCAACCCGACAGACACCTACGAGCAGTACTTC; CDR3 protein: CASNPTDTYEQYF; D gene: .; J gene: TRBJ2-7; clone size: many; V gene: TRBV28
CDR3 DNA: TGTGCCAGCAGTTCTGAGACAGGGGGACTATATGGCTACACCTTC; CDR3 protein: CASSSETGGLYGYTF; D gene: TRBD1; J gene: TRBJ1-2; clone size: few; V gene: TRBV7-8
CDR3 DNA: TGCAGTGCTAGCGGGAGTAACCAAGAGACCCAGTACTTC; CDR3 protein: CSASGSNQETQYF; D gene: .; J gene: TRBJ2-5; clone size: .; V gene: TRBV20-1
CDR3 DNA: TGTGCCAGCAGCTTAGCGGCGGGAGGGAACACCGGGGAGCTGTTTTTT; CDR3 protein: CASSLAAGGNTGELFF; D gene: TRBD2; J gene: TRBJ2-2; clone size: many; V gene: TRBV7-6
CDR3 DNA: TGTGCCAGCAGCTATGGGACTAGCAGGGATGAGCAGTTCTTC; CDR3 protein: CASSYGTSRDEQFF; D gene: TRBD2; J gene: TRBJ2-1; clone size: few; V gene: TRBV6-1
CDR3 DNA: TGCAGCGTGGGGGATGTGGGAGCTGGGGTCGCCACTGAAGCTTTCTTT; CDR3 protein: CSVGDVGAGVATEAFF; D gene: .; J gene: TRBJ1-1; clone size: many; V gene: TRBV29-1
CDR3 DNA: TGTGCCAGCAGCCACGGGACAGACAATCAGCCCCAGCATTTT; CDR3 protein: CASSHGTDNQPQHF; D gene: TRBD1; J gene: TRBJ1-5; clone size: many; V gene: TRBV3-1
CDR3 DNA: TGTGCCAGCAGCTGGGGAATGGTTGCAGATACGCAGTATTTT; CDR3 protein: CASSWGMVADTQYF; D gene: .; J gene: TRBJ2-3; clone size: many; V gene: TRBV5-5
CDR3 DNA: TGCGCCAGCAGTGCTCGGGACTTGATGAATTCACCCCTCCACTTT; CDR3 protein: CASSARDLMNSPLHF; D gene: .; J gene: TRBJ1-6; clone size: .; V gene: TRBV10-2
CDR3 DNA: TGTGCCAGCAGTGAAGGCGAGAACTATGGCTACACCTTC; CDR3 protein: CASSEGENYGYTF; D gene: .; J gene: TRBJ1-2; clone size: many; V gene: TRBV2
CDR3 DNA: TGCAGTGCTTATAGCGGGGGTGGGTACGAGCAGTACTTC; CDR3 protein: CSAYSGGGYEQYF; D gene: TRBD2; J gene: TRBJ2-7; clone size: many; V gene: TRBV20-1
CDR3 DNA: TGTGCCAGCAGTGACAGGGCTGATCTTAACTATGGCTACACCTTC; CDR3 protein: CASSDRADLNYGYTF; D gene: TRBD1; J gene: TRBJ1-2; clone size: .; V gene: TRBV6-2/TRBV6-3
CDR3 DNA: TGTGCCACTCAGGGCGCGGTCTACGAGCAGTACTTC; CDR3 protein: CATQGAVYEQYF; D gene: .; J gene: TRBJ2-7; clone size: many; V gene: TRBV6-1
CDR3 DNA: TGTGCCTTCTCCCCCTATGGGGGCACCAAAAACATTCAGTACTTC; CDR3 protein: CAFSPYGGTKNIQYF; D gene: .; J gene: TRBJ2-4; clone size: .; V gene: TRBV30
CDR3 DNA: TGCAGCTCAGGTTCTAGTAGATCGGCAGATACGCAGTATTTT; CDR3 protein: CSSGSSRSADTQYF; D gene: .; J gene: TRBJ2-3; clone size: many; V gene: TRBV29-1
CDR3 DNA: TGTGCCAGCAGTTTATTAGGGGGACAGCCCCAGCATTTT; CDR3 protein: CASSLLGGQPQHF; D gene: .; J gene: TRBJ1-5; clone size: .; V gene: TRBV12-3/TRBV12-4
CDR3 DNA: TGCAGCGTTGAAGTGGGGACAGGGCAAGAGACCCAGTACTTC; CDR3 protein: CSVEVGTGQETQYF; D gene: TRBD1; J gene: TRBJ2-5; clone size: many; V gene: TRBV29-1
CDR3 DNA: TGTGCCAGCAGCACGGACAGGATTGGTGAAGCCTTCTTT; CDR3 protein: CASSTDRIGEAFF; D gene: TRBD1; J gene: TRBJ1-1; clone size: many; V gene: TRBV7-9